The 2 T cell receptor beta chains given below trace back to one sample, sequenced in a study of T cell changes during pregnancy in multiple sclerosis. Clones were read by immunoSEQ multiplex PCR, and TCRdb kept only the in-frame ones, dropping some. The sample lists tens of thousands of clones; around nine tenths were seen once. This specimen was CD4+ T cells from peripheral blood mononuclear cells, taken before pregnancy. All receptors derive from a female donor with multiple sclerosis, enrolled in a pregnancy study.

The gene calls are TRBV7-8 and TRBJ2-2, with D maybe TRBD2 (7 bases). Trimming took 6 bases from V and 7 from J, leaving 15 bases between them. This CDR3 is built from 14 residues. Looked up from germline, CDR1 is SGHVS and CDR2 is FQNEAQ. The CDR3 nucleotides read TGTGCCAGCAGGGAGGGGGGGCCATTCGGGGAGCTGTTTTTT. Translating gives CASREGGPFGELFF. Combining the CDR3 with reference TRBV7-8 and TRBJ2-2 gives the whole variable domain GAGVSQSPRYKVAKRGQDVALRCDPISGHVSLFWYQQALGQGPEFLTYFQNEAQLDKSGLPSDRFFAERPEGSVSTLKIQRTQQEDSAVYLCASREGGPFGELFFGEGSRLTVL.

The rearrangement links TRBV6-6 to TRBJ2-1; D not certain. CDR1 and CDR2 (germline): MNHNY, SVGAGI (reference sequence). The length of the CDR3 is 14 residues. V gave up 7 bases and J gave up 8 bases, with 18 bases separating them. CDR3 DNA sequence: TGTGCCAGCACCCTTTTCGTCTCCGACTATGAGCAGTTCTTC. Translated, it gives CASTLFVSDYEQFF.